The rows below give T cell receptor beta chains drawn from one sample of a study of cytomegalovirus exposure and HLA in healthy donors. Clones were read by immunoSEQ multiplex PCR, and TCRdb kept only the in-frame ones, dropping some. This sample has approximately 160,000 clones, with roughly 87% found just once. The sample comprised PBMCs. The receptors come from a man aged 50 to 59 in good health and CMV-seropositive. The CDR3 runs from the conserved cysteine through the conserved F or W. The order of the fields is D gene, J gene, clone size, V gene, CDR3 DNA, CDR3 protein. The D gene is left open where the match is weak. Size values are once, few and many counts, or a class for expanded clones, and some rows have none.

>TRBD1|TRBJ1-5|.|TRBV6-1
TGTGCCAGCAGTGAGGGACAGGGTTTTTCATATCAGCCCCAGCATTTT
CASSEGQGFSYQPQHF
>.|TRBJ2-2|.|TRBV19
TGTGCCAGTAGTCCGACAGATTGGAGAGGGGAGCTGTTTTTT
CASSPTDWRGELFF
>.|TRBJ1-4|.|TRBV2
TGTGCCAGCAGTGGGGGGGTTGGGGAAAAACTGTTTTTT
CASSGGVGEKLFF
>TRBD1|TRBJ2-7|.|TRBV25-1
TGTGCCAGCAGTGACAGGGGGCTCTACGAGCAGTACTTC
CASSDRGLYEQYF
>TRBD2|TRBJ2-1|.|TRBV5-4
TGTGCCAGCAGTACCGTAGCGGGAGGGCGCAATGAGCAGTTCTTC
CASSTVAGGRNEQFF
>TRBD2|TRBJ2-3|medium-sized|TRBV6-1
TGTGCCAGCGAGGGACTAGCGGGGGGAGCAGATACGCAGTATTTT
CASEGLAGGADTQYF
>TRBD1|TRBJ2-7|once|TRBV10-3
TGTGCCATCAGTGAGCCCGGACAGGGGGGCGACGAGCAGTACTTC
CAISEPGQGGDEQYF
>TRBD1|TRBJ2-7|.|TRBV10-3
TGTGCCATCAGTGAGTCCGCAGGGGGCTACGAGCAGTACTTC
CAISESAGGYEQYF
>TRBD2|TRBJ2-2|.|TRBV5-1
TGCGCCAGCAGCTTGATAGCGGGAGGAGGTAGCACCGGGGAGCTGTTTTTT
CASSLIAGGGSTGELFF
>.|TRBJ1-1|once|TRBV18
TGTGCCAGCTCCCCAGGACAAGGCTCTACTGAAGCTTTCTTT
CASSPGQGSTEAFF
>.|TRBJ1-1|.|TRBV7-6
TGTGCCAGCAGCTTAGACAGGAACACTGAAGCTTTCTTT
CASSLDRNTEAFF
>TRBD1|TRBJ1-1|.|TRBV10-3
TGTGCCATCAATCCGGACAGGGCGAACACTGAAGCTTTCTTT
CAINPDRANTEAFF
>.|TRBJ2-3|.|TRBV6-1
TGTGCCAGCAGTGAACGTTCTAGCACAGATACGCAGTATTTT
CASSERSSTDTQYF
>TRBD2|TRBJ2-2|.|TRBV2
TGTGCCAGCAGCGGACTAGCGGGGACCGGGGAGCTGTTTTTT
CASSGLAGTGELFF
>TRBD2|TRBJ2-7|.|TRBV6-6
TGTGCCAGCCGACTAGCGGCTCTCTACGAGCAGTACTTC
CASRLAALYEQYF
>TRBD1|TRBJ1-3|.|TRBV18
TGTGCCAGCTCACCTACAGGGGGATCTGGAAACACCATATATTTT
CASSPTGGSGNTIYF
>.|TRBJ1-2|.|TRBV6-1
TGTGCCAGCATACTCACTCCGGGGGGCTACACCTTC
CASILTPGGYTF
>.|TRBJ2-3|.|TRBV7-8
TGTGCCAGCCGCGAAAGACTGGGCACAGATACGCAGTATTTT
CASRERLGTDTQYF
>TRBD1|TRBJ1-5|.|TRBV5-1
TGCGCCAGCAGCTCGACAGGGGGCAGTCAGCCCCAGCATTTT
CASSSTGGSQPQHF
>.|TRBJ1-1|few|TRBV9
TGTGCCAGCAGCGAAGACCAGGGGAACACTGAAGCTTTCTTT
CASSEDQGNTEAFF
>.|TRBJ1-2|.|TRBV18
TGTGCCAGCTCACCAGCGCAGGGGTCCGTAGGCTACACCTTC
CASSPAQGSVGYTF
>TRBD2|TRBJ2-1|.|TRBV19
TGTGCCAGTAGTAGGGCCGGGACTAGCGACAATGAGCAGTTCTTC
CASSRAGTSDNEQFF